This TCR beta chain is from a study of blood T cell repertoires in COVID-19. Looking at the study overall: The United States, Italy and Spain were the sources of the acute and convalescent COVID-19 samples. PBMCs, B-cell-depleted T cells, or T cells were the source of the cDNA or gDNA that made up the material.

CDR1 and CDR2 (germline): LNHDA, SQIVND (reference sequence). V lost 1 base, J lost 2 bases, and 10 bases lay in between. This CDR3 spans 15 amino acids. Authors' methods: Estimation of nucleated cell counts was performed using reference gene primer amplification. This table comes from immunoSEQ multiplex PCR, and its TCRdb copy is limited to in-frame clones, with some not included. V, J and clone size reflect that table, while D and trimming were determined from the DNA. Of around 99,000 clones in the sample, around 80% were seen once. This receptor was identified in a human donor in a cohort sampled during active or convalescent COVID-19. Input material: peripheral blood. V and J are TRBV19 and TRBJ2-3; possible D gene TRBD2, 6 bases. The DNA of the CDR3 is TGTGCCAGTAGTATAGGAACTAGCAACACAGATACGCAGTATTTT. This gives the protein CASSIGTSNTDTQYF.